This T cell receptor (beta chain) is from a study of response to subunit inactivated influenza vaccine. Germline V lookup: CDR1 MNHEY, CDR2 SVGAGI. The CDR3 spans 16 amino acids, including both terminal residues. This clonotype was picked up a small number of times. It is unclear where the CDR3 begins or ends on the DNA, so no DNA is shown, and the CDR3 is as TCRdb lists it. TCRdb reanalysed the RT-PCR reads using MiXCR and keeps one entry per CDR3 protein. The sample lists under 750,000 distinct CDR3 sequences, approximately 10% occurring once. Sample: PBMCs from blood, taken on the day of vaccination. The TCR comes from a man aged 45-65 years who received an inactivated influenza vaccine. The chain has TRBV6-5 and TRBJ2-1; TRBD1, the table's D call, lacks a check against the DNA. The CDR3 is CASSYFGPGAARSEFF.